A single sample is the source of the 8 T cell receptor beta chains below, sequenced in a study of shared clonotypes between healthy human individuals. The repertoire was sequenced with immunoSEQ multiplex PCR; TCRdb's copy has only in-frame clones and lacks some. The table includes 1.5 million to 2.5 million clones, 85% to 95% detected once. CD45RO-negative, CCR7-positively selected cells formed the naive CD8 fraction, excluding terminally differentiated effector memory CD45RA+ cells. The sequenced material came from naive CD8+ T cells sorted from blood. Every receptor here comes from a man between 18 and 29 years old in good health.

Written as DNA, the CDR3 is TGCAGCGTAGACCCTCAGGGGAACACTGAAGCTTTCTTT. Translating it yields CSVDPQGNTEAFF. The chain carries TRBV29-1 and TRBJ1-1; tentatively, D is TRBD1 (5 bases). The V end lost 6 bases, the J end lost 1 base, and 12 bases lay between the germline ends. CDR1 is SQVTM, CDR2 ANQGSEA, per germline. The CDR3 has 13 residues.

This clone was found a few times. The V gene is TRBV4-1, the J gene TRBJ2-7, with 10 bases lining up with TRBD1. V lost 4 bases to trimming and J lost 0 bases; unmatched junction nucleotides: 9. Germline CDR1 reads MGHRA; CDR2 reads YSYEKL. The CDR3 spans 17 residues. CDR3 region: CASSPKAGQGHSYEQYF. DNA of the CDR3: TGCGCCAGCAGCCCAAAGGCGGGACAGGGGCACTCCTACGAGCAGTACTTC.

This chain links TRBV11-2 with TRBJ2-7; maybe TRBD2 (5 bases). The CDR3 length is 13 residues. Germline CDR1 reads SGHAT; CDR2 reads FQNNGV. V was shortened by 5 bases and J by 3 bases, with 11 bases between the two germline ends. CDR3 sequence: CASSPNRDYEQYF. In DNA form, the CDR3 reads TGTGCCAGCAGCCCAAACCGGGACTACGAGCAGTACTTC.

J is TRBJ2-3 and V is TRBV6-6, with 8 bases that match TRBD2. CDR1 is MNHNY, CDR2 SVGAGI, per germline (reference sequence). The CDR3 is 15 residues long. The junction had 7 bases not matched to a gene; V was cut back by 3 bases and J by 5 bases. The CDR3 sequence: CASSYAPGGRDTQYF. The CDR3 region has the DNA TGTGCCAGCAGTTATGCCCCGGGGGGGCGAGATACGCAGTATTTT.

This chain connects TRBV7-2 to TRBJ2-1; either TRBD1 or TRBD2 may fit D (5 bases each). The V and J ends lost 0 bases and 3 bases respectively, with 15 bases between them. CDR1 and CDR2 from the germline V gene are SGHTA and FQGNSA. CDR3 size: 17 residues. CDR3 bases: TGTGCCAGCAGCTTAGCAGTCTTAGGGACCCTCTACAATGAGCAGTTCTTC. The encoded protein is CASSLAVLGTLYNEQFF. The variable domain in full, with the rest retrieved from reference TRBV7-2 and TRBJ2-1, is GAGVSQSPSNKVTEKGKDVELRCDPISGHTALYWYRQSLGQGLEFLIYFQGNSAPDKSGLPSDRFSAERTGGSVSTLTIQRTQQEDSAVYLCASSLAVLGTLYNEQFFGPGTRLTVL.

The chain has TRBV7-8 and TRBJ1-2; 7 bases align to TRBD1. Germline CDR1 SGHVS, CDR2 FQNEAQ. The CDR3 runs 13 residues. Losses at the gene ends were 5 bases for V and 6 bases for J; bases not matched to a gene: 6. DNA for the CDR3: TGTGCCAGCAGCCCCACCGGGACAGATGGCTACACCTTC. Translation gives CASSPTGTDGYTF. The full variable domain, in which reference TRBV7-8 and TRBJ1-2 provide the parts outside the CDR3, is GAGVSQSPRYKVAKRGQDVALRCDPISGHVSLFWYQQALGQGPEFLTYFQNEAQLDKSGLPSDRFFAERPEGSVSTLKIQRTQQEDSAVYLCASSPTGTDGYTFGSGTRLTVV.

The chain has TRBV7-9 and TRBJ2-3; D is unclear. V was trimmed by 4 bases and J by 5 bases, leaving 10 bases between them. The CDR3 length is 13 residues. CDR1 SEHNR and CDR2 FQNEAQ come from the germline V gene (reference sequence). The CDR3 nucleotides are TGTGCCAGCAGCTCCCGGCTTATAGATACGCAGTATTTT. Its translation is CASSSRLIDTQYF.

The chain employs TRBV29-1 and TRBJ1-2; possible D gene TRBD1, 6 bases. V was pared by 4 bases and J by 4 bases, with 19 bases between. The CDR3 is 15 residues long. CDR1 and CDR2 (germline): SQVTM, ANQGSEA. The chain's CDR3 is CSVAGDRTVVYGYTF. CDR3 nucleotide sequence: TGCAGCGTTGCGGGAGATAGGACAGTCGTCTATGGCTACACCTTC.